The text below deals with one TCR beta chain. The antigen this receptor binds is unknown. No base-level quality is on record; no much larger clone is a single base apart. These data originate in a study of cytomegalovirus exposure and HLA in healthy donors (dated by TCRdb to 2015 to 2018). Turning to the overall study: According to an earlier analysis of 587 of the donors, about 190 million T cells yielded 120 million or so unique TCR beta sequences and about 300 Gb of sequence data. An early release covering around 630 HLA-typed donors comprised 250 to 350 gigabases of sequencing data and around 80 million unique TCR sequences. Among the roughly 390 genotyped donors, approximately 76% belonged to the genetic ancestry cluster associated with self-reported Caucasian donors. The study aimed to test whether signatures of past pathogen exposure could be identified by cataloging public T cell receptors. The study profiled the T cell repertoires of 500 to 800 subjects by immunosequencing and related them to cytomegalovirus serostatus. A separate validation cohort of approximately 120 different subjects was used in addition to the approximately 700-subject first cohort. To predict cytomegalovirus infection status, the study combined high-throughput TCR immunosequencing, statistical association of individual TCRs with disease status, and machine learning. To study patterns of TCR occurrence, a later analysis re-analyzed previously published TCR beta repertoires from under 750 donors and added high-resolution HLA genotyping. Rather than drawing on any new phenotypic data, the later analysis identified candidate immune exposures from TCR beta sequences and the way those sequences occurred across donors. To decide whether each TCR beta V gene segment behaved as functional or pseudogenic, an earlier analysis of some 600 of the donors relied on high-throughput TCR beta sequencing. Donor age, sex, ethnicity and CMV serostatus were compiled together with the repertoire data. In a later genetic analysis, genome-wide SNP genotypes for about 60% of the 666 donors were used, and that subset was treated as a discovery cohort. Every discovery cohort repertoire had been produced on one sequencing platform. HLA typing covered class I and class II loci at four-digit resolution. The number of donors typed differed by locus, with about 629-630 for A, B, C, DRB1 and DQB1, roughly 520 for DQA1, approximately 580 for DPA1, and 400 to 490 for DPB1. Roughly five DR-DQ haplotypes were handled as single units for association and clustering because linkage in the cohort was strong. Across approximately 420 genotyped donors of the cohort, an average of about 250,000 unique TCR beta nucleotide sequences per donor were sequenced, and approximately 17% of those sequences were non-productive.

Library method: the immunoSEQ multiplex PCR assay. A mixture of 60 forward primers for TCR Vbeta segments and 13 reverse primers for TCR Jbeta segments was used in the multiplex PCR. Amplification of the CDR3 region of rearranged TCR beta genes was performed with a multiplex PCR assay on genomic DNA. The amplified TCR beta libraries were sequenced on the Illumina HiSeq System as 87-base-pair reads. Per the original workflow: A later analysis tallied 70 million to 100 million unique TCR beta chains across the 600 to 700 repertoires, and approximately 11 million of those chains were shared by two or more donors. To remove PCR and sequencing errors, raw reads were error-corrected and collapsed into unique sequences using a nearest-neighbor algorithm that merged closely related sequences. CDR3 sequences were aligned to IMGT reference sequences to assign V, D and J gene segments. For a sequence to be retained, a match of at least six nucleotides was required to both a V gene segment and a J gene segment. A rearrangement was called productive if the CDR3 had no stop codons and remained in frame with V and J, and every other rearrangement was called non-productive. CDR3 was defined by IMGT convention, running from the second conserved V-encoded cysteine to the conserved J-encoded phenylalanine. Sequences without an unambiguous match to a single V gene segment were excluded from the earlier analysis of approximately 560 of the donors. An earlier analysis of 550 to 650 of the donors classified V segments as functional when productive rearrangements were above 56.7% and as segregating when the standard deviation between donors was above 5%. A statistical classification framework was built for diagnosing cytomegalovirus status from the catalog of TCR beta chain sequences. V and J gene assignment, in a later analysis, came from comparing TCR nucleotide sequences with IMGT/GENE-DB human TR gene sequences. In a later analysis, CDR3 sequences and most-parsimonious VDJ recombination scenarios were assigned using the TCRdist pipeline. In a later analysis, each TCR beta chain was defined by its CDR3 amino acid sequence together with its V-gene family, and reads without a unique V-gene family were excluded. In a later analysis, 450 to 600 highly shared, low-generation-probability nucleotide sequences were removed to address suspected cross-contamination and a sequencing artifact. In a later analysis, a clonal expansion index was calculated for each public chain from normalized within-repertoire ranks of inferred template counts. In a later analysis, generation probabilities were computed using a VDJ recombination model fitted to out-of-frame rearrangements, and the results were checked against IGoR. In a later analysis, TCR-TCR, TCR-HLA and TCR-CMV co-occurrence was scored with hypergeometric tests, and a repertoire-size bias correction was applied to TCR pairs. False discovery rates were estimated in a later analysis by permuting HLA or CMV assignments 20 times. A later analysis grouped co-occurring TCRs with DBSCAN, adding TCRdist sequence similarity when clustering within HLA-allele-positive subsets. For co-occurrence clustering, repertoires with fewer than 30,000 or more than 120,000 public chains were excluded, along with about five repertoires with anomalous nucleotide sharing. TCRdb stores this immuneACCESS table with in-frame sequences only. Part of the clones is absent; in the studies checked, under half of the shortfall reflects unresolved V genes, and no reason is known for the rest. Clone size and the V and J calls come from that table; the DNA yielded D and trimming. The sample includes roughly 160,000 clones, with roughly 80% observed a single time. The ten largest clones capture less than 4.5% of the sample.

Its CDR3 holds 15 amino acids, cysteine through phenylalanine. CDR3 DNA only is kept here, 45 bases in frame from base 1. Trimming removed 2 bases from V and 6 bases from J; the gene matches leave 11 bases unexplained. Per the germline V gene, SGDLS is the CDR1 and YYNGEE is the CDR2. The cohort comprised around 700 healthy bone marrow donors. Cohort members were all nominally healthy when sampled, although unrecorded immune exposures were likely present. The donor was CMV seropositive and belonged to the group of 270 or so seropositive cohort members. A peripheral blood sample was collected from each donor, and TCR beta sequencing was performed on peripheral blood mononuclear cells. The Qiagen DNeasy Blood Extraction Kit was used to extract genomic DNA from the blood cell samples. Beyond this particular receptor, the publication reports: Most TCR sequences were observed very rarely across donors, whereas some public TCRs were present in many individuals. Some 15 rarely observed V segments, including chromosome 9 orphons, were excluded from the earlier analysis of just under 600 of the donors because counts were too low. In a later analysis, most CMV-associated TCR beta chains were found to appear HLA-restricted, with HLA associations seemingly driven largely by CMV exposure. In both the original and validation cohorts, the classifier was reported to diagnose cytomegalovirus status with high specificity and sensitivity. A later analysis reported that several top co-occurrence clusters appeared linked to parvovirus B19, influenza, CMV and Epstein-Barr virus. Linkage disequilibrium might explain the correlated functional status among segregating V segments, but an unknown experimental factor could not be ruled out. When HLA alleles, especially DR and DQ, strongly co-occurred, attributing TCR associations to individual alleles was difficult. In an earlier analysis of some 640 of the donors, most TCR beta V segments were observed in productive rearrangements about 87% or about 30% of the time, broadly matching IMGT annotations. At a false discovery rate of 0.05, a later analysis linked under 20,000 TCR beta sequences to specific HLA alleles. This cohort had only TCR beta chains sequenced, and the lack of alpha or paired-chain data limited which features could be detected. A later analysis found that TCR association rates varied across HLA loci, with DRB1 alleles showing the most associated TCRs and HLA-C alleles the fewest. In vitro tests confirmed that a few of the cytomegalovirus-associated TCR beta chains recognize cytomegalovirus antigens. A further reported finding was that TCR beta sequences accurately predicted the HLA-A and HLA-B alleles for most subjects in the first cohort. A later genetic analysis reported fewer N-insertions in productive TCRs among donors in an Asian-associated ancestry cluster than the roughly 620-donor mean. The study listed 150 to 200 TCR beta chains as associated with cytomegalovirus. Presence/absence analyses assumed roughly uniform sequencing depth across donors, an assumption that may not hold. Immune exposure information for the cohort was limited to CMV serostatus. Because the 87-base-pair reads could not distinguish some IMGT-functional V segments, including TRBV6-2 and TRBV6-3, those segments were excluded. Because HLA typing was unavailable for some donors at each locus, only the typed subset was used in association tests. The sequencing pipeline was judged likely to have produced a cluster of highly shared sequence variants as a technical artifact. The authors suggested that the approach could potentially be generalized to other disease states and immunological phenotypes. V-gene and J-gene trimming of TCR beta chains was associated with a missense DCLRE1C variant in a later genetic analysis, and the association was replicated in an independent cohort. A later analysis found that HLA-associated TCR beta chains were more clonally expanded and had lower generation probabilities than equally common non-associated chains.

The sequencing sample was made of PBMCs. This receptor was obtained from a man aged 25-45 years in good health and CMV-seropositive. Rearrangement joined TRBV9 to TRBJ2-7, with 7 bases matching TRBD1. The DNA is as follows: TGTGCCAGCAGCGTGTCCCCGGGACAGTTTGGCGAGCAGTACTTC. Translated, it reads CASSVSPGQFGEQYF.